This note documents a single TCR beta chain sequence. This sample is part of a study of blood T cell repertoires in COVID-19. Method: immunoSEQ multiplex PCR; TCRdb's copy keeps in-frame clones and lacks some. The table shows approximately 52,000 clones, with roughly 91% occurring only once. Germline V CDR1 and CDR2: LGHDT, YNNKEL (reference sequence). The CDR3 loop spans 14 amino acids. Trimming took 8 bases from V and 0 from J; bases not matched to a gene: 6. J is TRBJ1-1 and V is TRBV3-1 (or the pseudogene TRBV3-2), with 7 nucleotides matching TRBD1. The clonotype originates from a human donor in a cohort sampled during active COVID-19. The source material was peripheral blood. CDR3 region: CASAGGNMNTEAFF. The CDR3 bases are TGTGCCAGCGCAGGGGGAAACATGAACACTGAAGCTTTCTTT.